One sample yielded the 13 T cell receptor beta chains listed below, sequenced in a study of shared clonotypes between healthy human individuals. Clones were read by immunoSEQ multiplex PCR, and TCRdb kept only the in-frame ones, dropping some. The sample gives around 700,000 clones, around 72% of which show up once; 1.5% to 2% is in the top ten. The sequenced sample was memory CD4+ T cells sorted from blood. The subset here: CD45RA-negative fraction. The receptor source for this set is a woman in her thirties in good health.

The chain is built from TRBV18 and TRBJ2-6, with 8 positions matching TRBD1. CDR3 size: 17 residues. Trimming cost V 6 bases and J 2 bases; bases outside gene matches: 9. Germline V CDR1 and CDR2: KGHSH, LQKENI. The CDR3 is CASSPGQGTPGANVLTF. Here the CDR3 DNA reads TGTGCCAGCTCGCCAGGACAGGGTACGCCTGGGGCCAACGTCCTGACTTTC.

The CDR3 DNA reads as TGTGCCAGCAGCTCCCCTAGGGGAGGTAGCACAGATACGCAGTATTTT. Protein: CASSSPRGGSTDTQYF. The chain couples TRBV7-8 to TRBJ2-3, with a tentative D call TRBD2 (6 bases). The germline gives CDR1 SGHVS, CDR2 FQNEAQ. V was clipped by 4 bases and J by 0 bases, with 14 bases between them. CDR3 length: 16 residues.

This chain joins TRBV5-1 and TRBJ2-3; 8 bases match TRBD1. Germline values: CDR1 SGHRS, CDR2 YFSETQ. The CDR3 sequence is 15 residues long. The ends lost 4 bases at V and 3 bases at J; junction bases unmatched: 7. The CDR3 bases are TGCGCCAGCAGCAAGACAGGGGATACGACAGATACGCAGTATTTT. Protein sequence: CASSKTGDTTDTQYF.

The J gene is TRBJ1-1, the V gene TRBV2; D not resolved. Looked up from germline, CDR1 is SNHLY and CDR2 is FYNNEI. The CDR3 is 13 residues long. Between the trimmed V and J ends, which lost 10 bases and 0 bases, there was a span of 12 bases. The CDR3 DNA sequence: TGTGCCAACAAGGCTCAAATGAACACTGAAGCTTTCTTT. Translating it yields CANKAQMNTEAFF.

This clone occurred once. This rearrangement joins TRBV7-8 to TRBJ2-7, with 14 positions matching TRBD2. CDR1 and CDR2 from the germline V gene are SGHVS and FQNEAQ. Trimming removed 5 bases from V and 2 bases from J; junction bases left unmatched: 2. This CDR3 is built from 15 residues. This CDR3 reads CASSPGLAGAYEQYF. The CDR3 nucleotides are TGTGCCAGCAGCCCGGGACTAGCGGGAGCCTACGAGCAGTACTTC.

This clone was picked up one time. J is TRBJ2-7 and V is TRBV10-3; a possible D gene is TRBD1 (5 bases). Trimming pared 6 bases from V and 2 bases from J, leaving 14 bases between. Germline assignment: CDR1 ENHRY and CDR2 SYGVKD. The CDR3 has 14 amino acids. The DNA for the CDR3 is TGTGCCATCAGCAAATCGACGGACACCTACGAGCAGTACTTC. This gives the protein CAISKSTDTYEQYF.

This clone was counted a few times. The V and J genes are TRBV7-2 and TRBJ2-2; D is perhaps TRBD2 (5 bases). Between the trimmed V and J ends, which lost 0 bases and 4 bases, there was a span of 6 bases. The CDR3 spans 14 residues. Germline CDR1 SGHTA, CDR2 FQGNSA. The CDR3: CASSLAGATGELFF. CDR3 nucleotide sequence: TGTGCCAGCAGCTTAGCGGGAGCCACCGGGGAGCTGTTTTTT.

The V gene is TRBV4-1, the J gene TRBJ2-3; no firm D call. The CDR3 runs 14 residues. V was clipped by 1 base and J by 4 bases, with 9 bases between them. Germline loops: CDR1 MGHRA, CDR2 YSYEKL. Written as DNA, the CDR3 is TGCGCCAGCAGCCAAGGTAGAAGCCCAGATACGCAGTATTTT. It codes for CASSQGRSPDTQYF.

Comments on this clone: A read error is likely here: a far larger clone is one base away. This chain uses TRBV5-4 with TRBJ2-7; 8 bases agree with TRBD2. The germline V gene encodes CDR1 SGHNT and CDR2 YYREEE (reference sequence). The CDR3 is 17 amino acids. J gave up 6 bases and V 0 bases, and 14 bases lay outside the gene matches. The CDR3 nucleotides are TGTGCCAGCAGCTTGGTTAGCGGGACATCCGCGGGCGTCGAGCAGTACTTC. Its translation is CASSLVSGTSAGVEQYF.

The rearrangement joins TRBV28 to TRBJ2-1; TRBD2 aligns across 13 bases. Trimming took 5 bases from V and 3 from J; bases not matched to a gene: 7. In germline, CDR1 is MDHEN, CDR2 SYDVKM. The length of the CDR3 is 17 residues. This CDR3 reads CASSPRLAGGYYNEQFF. CDR3 bases: TGTGCCAGCAGTCCCAGACTAGCGGGAGGTTACTACAATGAGCAGTTCTTC.

The chain combines TRBV15 with TRBJ2-7, with 9 bases matching TRBD2. In germline, CDR1 is LNHNV, CDR2 YYDKDF (reference sequence). The junction had 9 bases not matched to a gene; V was cut back by 8 bases and J by 4 bases. This CDR3 is built from 14 residues. The CDR3 bases are TGTGCCACCGGGCGGGGGGGACTAGGGTACGAGCAGTACTTC. Translation gives CATGRGGLGYEQYF.

The chain combines TRBV28 with TRBJ1-2, with 7 bases fitting TRBD1. The germline V gene encodes CDR1 MDHEN and CDR2 SYDVKM. The CDR3 is 14 residues long. V shed 8 bases, J shed 5 bases, and the junction held 11 bases outside the gene matches. CDR3 in DNA: TGTGCCAGCGGACCCTCACAGGGGCGGTATGGCTACACCTTC. Its translation is CASGPSQGRYGYTF.

The chain carries TRBV6-5 and TRBJ2-1; D perhaps matches TRBD1 (6 bases). The CDR3 spans 14 residues. In germline, CDR1 is MNHEY, CDR2 SVGAGI. Trimming took off 1 base at V and 8 bases at J, with 12 bases between the two ends. The CDR3 DNA reads as TGTGCCAGCAGTTACTATTCACAGGGCTATGAGCAGTTCTTC. Encoded protein: CASSYYSQGYEQFF.